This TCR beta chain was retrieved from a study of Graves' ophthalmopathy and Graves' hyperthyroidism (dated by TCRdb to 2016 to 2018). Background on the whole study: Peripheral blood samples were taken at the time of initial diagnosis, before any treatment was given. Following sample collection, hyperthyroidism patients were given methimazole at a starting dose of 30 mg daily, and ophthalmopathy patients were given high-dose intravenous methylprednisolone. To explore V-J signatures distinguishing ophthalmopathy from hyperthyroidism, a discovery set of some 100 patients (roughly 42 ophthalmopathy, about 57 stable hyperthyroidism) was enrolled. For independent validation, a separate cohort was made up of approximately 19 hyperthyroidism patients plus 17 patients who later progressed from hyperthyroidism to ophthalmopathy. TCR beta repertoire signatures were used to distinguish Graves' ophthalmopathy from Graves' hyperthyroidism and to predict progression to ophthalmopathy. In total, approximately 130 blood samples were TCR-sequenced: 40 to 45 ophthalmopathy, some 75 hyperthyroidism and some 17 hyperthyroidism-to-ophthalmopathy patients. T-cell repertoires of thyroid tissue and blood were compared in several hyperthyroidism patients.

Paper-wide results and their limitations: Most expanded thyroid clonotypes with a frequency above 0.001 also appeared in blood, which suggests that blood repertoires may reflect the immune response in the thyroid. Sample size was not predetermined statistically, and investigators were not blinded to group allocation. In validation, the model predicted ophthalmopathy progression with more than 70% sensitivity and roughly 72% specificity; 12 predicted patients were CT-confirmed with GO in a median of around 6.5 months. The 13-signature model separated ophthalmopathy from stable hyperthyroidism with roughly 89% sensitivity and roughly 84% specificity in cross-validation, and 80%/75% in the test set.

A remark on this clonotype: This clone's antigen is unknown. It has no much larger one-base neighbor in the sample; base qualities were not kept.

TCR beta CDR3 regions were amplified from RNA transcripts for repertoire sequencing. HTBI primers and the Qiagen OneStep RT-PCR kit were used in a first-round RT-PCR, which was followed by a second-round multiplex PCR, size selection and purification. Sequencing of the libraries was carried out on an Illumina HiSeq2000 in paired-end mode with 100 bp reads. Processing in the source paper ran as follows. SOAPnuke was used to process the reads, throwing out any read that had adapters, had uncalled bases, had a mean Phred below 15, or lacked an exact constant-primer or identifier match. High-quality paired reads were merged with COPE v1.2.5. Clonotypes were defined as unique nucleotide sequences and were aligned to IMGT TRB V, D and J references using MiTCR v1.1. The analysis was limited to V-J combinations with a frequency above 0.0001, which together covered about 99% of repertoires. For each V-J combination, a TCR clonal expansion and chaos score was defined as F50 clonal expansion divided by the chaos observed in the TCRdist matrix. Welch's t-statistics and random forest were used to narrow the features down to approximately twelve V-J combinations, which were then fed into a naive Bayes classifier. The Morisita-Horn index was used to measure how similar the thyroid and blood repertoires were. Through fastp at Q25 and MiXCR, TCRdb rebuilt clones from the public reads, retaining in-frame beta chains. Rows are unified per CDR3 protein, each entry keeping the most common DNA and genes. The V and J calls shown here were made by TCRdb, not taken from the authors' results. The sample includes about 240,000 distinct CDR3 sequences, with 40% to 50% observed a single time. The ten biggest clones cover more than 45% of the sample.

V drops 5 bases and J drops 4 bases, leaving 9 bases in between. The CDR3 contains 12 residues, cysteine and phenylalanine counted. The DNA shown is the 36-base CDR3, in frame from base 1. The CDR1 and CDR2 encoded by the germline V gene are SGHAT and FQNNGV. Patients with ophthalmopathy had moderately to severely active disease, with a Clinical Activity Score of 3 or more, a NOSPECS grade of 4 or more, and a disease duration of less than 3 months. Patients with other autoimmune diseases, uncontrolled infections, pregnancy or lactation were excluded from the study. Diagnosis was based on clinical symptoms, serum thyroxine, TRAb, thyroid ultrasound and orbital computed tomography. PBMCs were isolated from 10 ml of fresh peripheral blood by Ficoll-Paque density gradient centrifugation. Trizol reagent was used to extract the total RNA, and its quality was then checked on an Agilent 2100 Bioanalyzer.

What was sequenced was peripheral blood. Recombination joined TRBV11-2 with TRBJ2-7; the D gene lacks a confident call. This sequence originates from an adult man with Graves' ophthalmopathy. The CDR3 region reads CASSRDRYEQYF. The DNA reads TGTGCCAGCAGCCGTGACCGATACGAGCAGTACTTC.